The 14 T cell receptor beta chains presented below share a single source sample, sequenced in a study of cytomegalovirus exposure and HLA in healthy donors. PCR involved 60 Vbeta and 13 Jbeta primers. Using immunoSEQ multiplex PCR, the repertoire was profiled, and TCRdb retains in-frame clones only, with some absent. The sample holds over 95,000 clones; less than 80% are singletons and the top ten take roughly 4.2%. The sequencing sample was made of PBMCs. The receptors shown here come from a woman between 40 and 50 years old in good health and CMV-seropositive.

The V gene is TRBV2, the J gene TRBJ1-2, with TRBD1 matching 10 bases. Unmatched junction bases numbered 2, after V lost 6 bases and J lost 4 bases. The CDR3 has 13 amino acids. Germline CDR1 reads SNHLY; CDR2 reads FYNNEI. CDR3 bases: TGTGCCAGCAGGACAGGGGGCAGCTATGGCTACACCTTC. It specifies CASRTGGSYGYTF.

This clone was observed a single time. V usage is TRBV2 and J usage is TRBJ2-7, with 7 positions matching TRBD1. Losses at the gene ends were 10 bases for V and 0 bases for J; bases not matched to a gene: 15. The germline gives CDR1 SNHLY, CDR2 FYNNEI. The CDR3 loop spans 16 amino acids. The CDR3 DNA is TGTGCCACCCTAGGGGGCTTGAAGTCTACCTCCTACGAGCAGTACTTC. Its protein is CATLGGLKSTSYEQYF.

V and J are TRBV5-8 and TRBJ2-1; 11 nucleotides agree with TRBD2. Germline loops: CDR1 SGHTS, CDR2 YDEGEE. The ends lost 0 bases at V and 0 bases at J; junction bases unmatched: 5. This CDR3 is 18 amino acids long. DNA of the CDR3: TGTGCCAGCAGCTTGGAACTAGCGGGGGCCAGCTCCTACAATGAGCAGTTCTTC. Protein sequence: CASSLELAGASSYNEQFF. The full variable domain, with the rest looked up from reference TRBV5-8 and TRBJ2-1, is EAGVTQSPTHLIKTRGQQATLRCSPISGHTSVYWYQQALGLGLQFLLWYDEGEERNRGNFPPRFSGRQFPNYSSELNVNALELEDSALYLCASSLELAGASSYNEQFFGPGTRLTVL.

The genes are TRBV7-3 and TRBJ2-3, with 8 bases matching TRBD2. Germline values: CDR1 SGHTA, CDR2 FQGTGA. The CDR3 is 15 residues long. With V trimmed by 3 bases and J by 2 bases, 4 bases remained unmatched. CDR3 amino acids: CASSFGGATTDTQYF. The CDR3 DNA is TGTGCCAGCAGCTTCGGGGGGGCGACCACAGATACGCAGTATTTT.

This clone was seen a handful of times. This chain uses TRBV18 with TRBJ2-1, with 8 bases that match TRBD2. CDR1 and CDR2 (germline): KGHSH, LQKENI. The ends lost 0 bases at V and 9 bases at J; junction bases unmatched: 10. This CDR3 has 16 amino acids. CDR3 nucleotide sequence: TGTGCCAGCTCACCACCGGGGACTAGTTTCGGAGGTGAGCAGTTCTTC. This sequence encodes CASSPPGTSFGGEQFF. Drawing the rest from reference TRBV18 and TRBJ2-1, the complete variable domain is NAGVMQNPRHLVRRRGQEARLRCSPMKGHSHVYWYRQLPEEGLKFMVYLQKENIIDESGMPKERFSAEFPKEGPSILRIQQVVRGDSAAYFCASSPPGTSFGGEQFFGPGTRLTVL.

The rearrangement joins TRBV5-8 to TRBJ2-7, with 9 bases matching TRBD1. Trimming at V came to 5 bases and at J to 9 bases, leaving 15 bases not matched to a gene. Germline assignment: CDR1 SGHTS and CDR2 YDEGEE. CDR3 length: 15 amino acids. CDR3 bases: TGTGCCAGCAGGTCTCCGGGACAGGGAAACCCCGTGCAGTACTTC. It specifies CASRSPGQGNPVQYF.

This rearrangement joins TRBV6-5 to TRBJ2-7, with a possible D match to TRBD2 (5 bases). Trimming left V 6 bases short and J 7 bases short, with 10 bases between. The CDR3 sequence is 11 residues long. Germline lookup yields CDR1 MNHEY and CDR2 SVGAGI. The CDR3 reads CASRSSGEQYF. CDR3 in DNA: TGTGCCAGCAGAAGTTCGGGGGAGCAGTACTTC.

The chain recombines TRBV4-3 with TRBJ2-5, with 9 bases matching TRBD2. The CDR3 loop spans 17 amino acids. The trim removed 1 base at V and 4 bases at J, leaving 10 bases unmatched. Germline CDR1 and CDR2: LGHNA and YSLEER. CDR3 protein: CASSQGGGASEGETQYF. The CDR3 bases are TGCGCCAGCAGCCAAGGCGGGGGGGCCTCGGAGGGAGAGACCCAGTACTTC.

In its sample, this clone was seen once. V and J are TRBV1 and TRBJ2-7; TRBD2, the table's D call, was not compared with the DNA. TRBV1 is assigned pseudogene status. The CDR3 consists of 15 residues. CDR3: CTSSQLAGPAYEQYF. CDR3 in DNA: TGCACCAGCAGCCAACTAGCGGGTCCCGCCTACGAGCAGTACTTC.

The chain has TRBV10-1 and TRBJ2-1; possible D gene TRBD1, 6 bases. Germline V gene data show CDR1 as WNHNN and CDR2 as SYGVQD (reference sequence). This CDR3 has 15 amino acids. V dropped 10 bases and J dropped 0 bases, with 16 bases sitting between them. DNA of the CDR3: TGCGCCACCTCAAGACAGGCGAGCTCCTACAATGAGCAGTTCTTC. It specifies CATSRQASSYNEQFF.

In its sample, this clone was seen a few times. V usage is TRBV2 and J usage is TRBJ2-5, with 7 positions matching TRBD2. The CDR3 is made up of 15 amino acids. The J segment lost 0 bases and the V segment lost 8 bases, leaving 9 bases of the junction unmatched. Per the germline V gene, CDR1 is SNHLY and CDR2 is FYNNEI. DNA for the CDR3: TGTGCCAGCGGGTGGACTAGATCGTACCAAGAGACCCAGTACTTC. It encodes CASGWTRSYQETQYF.

V and J are TRBV4-1 and TRBJ1-2; TRBD1 might be the D (5 bases). CDR1 MGHRA and CDR2 YSYEKL come from the germline V gene. The ends were cut back, 0 bases at V and 5 bases at J, with 13 bases in the middle. This CDR3 is built from 15 residues. The CDR3 protein is CASSQDSRDRYGYTF. DNA of the CDR3: TGCGCCAGCAGCCAAGATTCCAGGGATCGGTATGGCTACACCTTC.

This clone was detected once. The CDR3 nucleotides are TGTGCCAGCACCCTGGGACTAGCGGGAGTTACAGATACGCAGTATTTT. This codes for CASTLGLAGVTDTQYF. The chain combines TRBV28 with TRBJ2-3; 14 nucleotides agree with TRBD2. V was pared by 7 bases and J by 3 bases, with 6 bases of the junction left unmatched. From germline, CDR1 is MDHEN and CDR2 SYDVKM. This CDR3 comprises 16 residues.

The chain is built from TRBV11-3 and TRBJ1-1; weak D call: TRBD1 (5 bases). The CDR3 loop spans 14 amino acids. V was cut by 3 bases and J by 0 bases, with 8 bases left in between. Germline CDR1 SGHNT, CDR2 YENEEA. CDR3 sequence (DNA): TGTGCCAGCAGCTTTAGACAGCTGAACACTGAAGCTTTCTTT. Protein: CASSFRQLNTEAFF.